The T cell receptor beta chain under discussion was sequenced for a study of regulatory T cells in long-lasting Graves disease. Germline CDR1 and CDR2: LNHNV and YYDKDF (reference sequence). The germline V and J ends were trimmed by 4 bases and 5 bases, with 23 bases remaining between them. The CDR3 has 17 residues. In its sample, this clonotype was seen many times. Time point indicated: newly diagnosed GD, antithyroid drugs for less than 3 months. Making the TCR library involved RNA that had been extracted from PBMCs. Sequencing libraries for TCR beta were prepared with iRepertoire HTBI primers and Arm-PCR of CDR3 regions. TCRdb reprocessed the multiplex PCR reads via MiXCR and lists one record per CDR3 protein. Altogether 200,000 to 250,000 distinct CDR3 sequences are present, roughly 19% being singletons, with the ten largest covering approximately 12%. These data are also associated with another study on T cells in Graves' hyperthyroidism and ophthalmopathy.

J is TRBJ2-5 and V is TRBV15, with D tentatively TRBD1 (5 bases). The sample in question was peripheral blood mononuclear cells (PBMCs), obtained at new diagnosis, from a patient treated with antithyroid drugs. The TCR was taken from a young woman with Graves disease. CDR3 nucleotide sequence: TGTGCCACCAGCACGTGGGTCGTTGCAGGGCAGATCGAGACCCAGTACTTC. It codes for CATSTWVVAGQIETQYF.